This T cell receptor (beta chain) was recovered during a study of T cell responses to AZD1222 COVID-19 vaccine (dated by TCRdb to the early 2020s). About the study as a whole: AZD1222 recipients given second doses at about 4 weeks or at about 12 weeks were pooled, since spike-specific TCR depth and breadth were not found to differ between the two schedules. A total of about 240 trial participants underwent TCR sequencing, of whom around 200 received two doses of AZD1222 and some 26 received two doses of the MenACWY control vaccine. Trial participants were enrolled into age subgroups of 18-55, 56-69 and 70-plus years, which contained 148, 28 and 57 TCR-sequenced participants, respectively. What the research found in general, with its limitations: After two AZD1222 doses, spike-specific TCR breadth and depth were significantly higher than at day 0 and than in MenACWY recipients. Only five to seven AZD1222 recipients were SARS-CoV-2 seropositive at baseline, limiting conclusions about previously exposed vaccinees. Most participants were white British and females outnumbered males, and the authors suggested that clonal diversity may have been underestimated. CD4 TCRs associated with the vaccine covered the entire spike protein, and the dominant responses were in regions 160-218 and 743-854. Nearly half of unique spike-specific TCRs reportedly recognized epitopes outside regions mutated in the B.1.351 and B.1.1.7 variants. Because no day 14 peak-response samples were available, the repertoires could be characterized only after the peak T cell response. The 56-69-year group was small, and its depth increase did not reach significance, likely because of low power.

The table lists this clone with a count of one. No antigen is known for it. Base qualities are not at hand, and no much larger clone is one base apart. Per the publication, the time point label means: baseline before first vaccination. Vaccinee samples came from UK trials COV001 and COV002, including a single-blind randomized controlled phase 2/3 trial of AZD1222 (ChAdOx1 nCoV-19) in healthy adults. Trial participant PBMC samples were collected at day 0 and day 28 after the second dose for TCRbeta chain sequencing. Sequences KGHSH (CDR1) and LQKENI (CDR2) are obtained from the germline V gene. V is clipped by 2 bases and J by 5 bases, and the sequence between their germline boundaries is 13 bases long. From cysteine to phenylalanine, the CDR3 is 16 amino acids long. Just the 48-base CDR3 DNA is kept, in frame starting at base 1. The CDR3 regions of human TCRbeta chains were analyzed by immunosequencing. In the authors' own workflow: Repertoire TCRs were matched against a reference library of SARS-CoV-2-specific TCRs generated with the MIRA antigen-specificity platform. Breadth meant the fraction of unique TCRs that were SARS-CoV-2-associated, whereas depth meant the fraction of total T cells that were SARS-CoV-2-associated. Using the MIRA data, each spike-specific TCR was mapped to the spike region that the TCR reacts to and placed in a CD4 or CD8 class. Log10-transformed breadth and depth values were compared by one-way ANOVA with Sidak's multiple comparisons tests. TCRdb holds this immuneACCESS table with in-frame rearrangements only. Some clones are missing; in checked studies, unresolved V genes explain under half, and the rest has no known cause. V, J and clone size are taken as reported in that table, and D and trimming were inferred from the DNA itself. This sample is represented by over 110,000 clones; approximately 94% of them were singletons. The top ten constitute 4.5% to 5.5% of the sample.

The clonotype comes from an adult in good health. In this chain, TRBV18 is recombined with TRBJ1-6, with the D gene not confidently named. The sequenced sample was peripheral blood, obtained on day 0 of AZD1222 vaccination. The nucleotide sequence is TGTGCCAGCTCACCAGTCCTAACGGGAGATAATTCACCCCTCCACTTT. It translates to CASSPVLTGDNSPLHF.